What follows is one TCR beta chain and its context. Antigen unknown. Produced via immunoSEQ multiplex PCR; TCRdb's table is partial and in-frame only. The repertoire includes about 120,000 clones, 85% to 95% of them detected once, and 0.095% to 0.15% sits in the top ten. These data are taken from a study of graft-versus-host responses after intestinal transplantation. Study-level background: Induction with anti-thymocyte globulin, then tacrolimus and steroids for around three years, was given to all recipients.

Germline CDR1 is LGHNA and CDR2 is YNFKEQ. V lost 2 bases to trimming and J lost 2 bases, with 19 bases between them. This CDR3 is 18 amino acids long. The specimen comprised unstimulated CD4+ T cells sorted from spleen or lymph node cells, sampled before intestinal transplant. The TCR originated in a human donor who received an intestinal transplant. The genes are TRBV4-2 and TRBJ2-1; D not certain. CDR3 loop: CASSQSIAAAITYNEQFF. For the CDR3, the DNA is TGTGCCAGCAGCCAATCCATCGCTGCGGCAATTACCTACAATGAGCAGTTCTTC.